This TCR beta chain stems from a study of read filtering for tumor transcriptome and immune sequencing. Every patient had bone marrow sampled while the disease was active. A note on this clonotype: Being one base from a much bigger clone, this may be a read error.

The ends lost 8 bases at V and 1 base at J; junction bases unmatched: 8. CDR1 MDHEN and CDR2 SYDVKM come from the germline V gene. The CDR3 has 15 amino acids. This library used roughly 400 ng RNA and molecular barcoded adaptors spanning alpha/delta and beta/gamma chains. MiXCR was run by TCRdb on the reads, yielding one entry per CDR3 protein. This table has about 63,000 distinct CDR3 sequences, around 13% appearing once. The sequencing sample was made of a population of CD138-negative cells sorted from bone marrow. The sequence was collected from a donor at least 40 years old with multiple myeloma. The chain has TRBV28 and TRBJ1-1; 9 bases align to TRBD1. CDR3: CASWYRGHRNTEAFF. The CDR3 nucleotides are TGTGCCAGCTGGTACAGGGGGCATCGGAACACTGAAGCTTTCTTT.